This T cell receptor beta chain came from a study of blood T cells in healthy people across ages. Turning to this clonotype: No antigen is known for it.

The study, taken as a whole, reports: The lack of PBMC sorting stopped any conclusive naive versus antigen-experienced comparison. The authors considered diversity estimates from one million T cells to be underestimates.

This CDR3 region has 17 residues. The trim removed 1 base at V and 11 bases at J, leaving 22 bases unmatched. Germline V lookup: CDR1 DFQATT, CDR2 SNEGSKA (reference sequence). The use of a sample-barcoded 5' primer and a J-beta primer mix characterized a second PCR of about 6 to 11 cycles. TCRdb reprocessed the 5' RACE reads via MiXCR and lists one record per CDR3 protein. The sample includes more than 650,000 distinct CDR3 sequences, about 48% of them seen just once. The sequence derives from a man older than 75 in good health. The sequenced sample consisted of blood. The chain links TRBV20-1 to TRBJ2-5, with TRBD2 identical over 7 bases. CDR3 amino acids: CSARAPVREGLWNGQYF. CDR3 in DNA: TGCAGTGCTAGAGCCCCGGTAAGGGAGGGCCTTTGGAACGGGCAGTACTTC.